Below are 22 T cell receptor beta chains sequenced from a single sample in a study of blood T cell repertoires in COVID-19. Profiled with immunoSEQ multiplex PCR; TCRdb holds only in-frame clones, not every one. In the table there are under 250,000 clones, 65% to 85% of which are singletons. Sequences were obtained from PBMCs or T cells enriched from blood (not recorded which). The receptors were sampled from a young man with acute COVID-19.

The chain links TRBV6-5 to TRBJ1-6, with TRBD1 identical over 7 bases. The J segment lost 6 bases and the V segment lost 9 bases, leaving 8 bases of the junction unmatched. The CDR3 has 14 amino acids. Looked up from germline, CDR1 is MNHEY and CDR2 is SVGAGI. The CDR3 reads CASLSTGSNSPLHF. The CDR3 nucleotides read TGTGCCAGTCTCTCGACAGGGTCTAATTCACCCCTCCACTTT.

This chain uses TRBV15 with TRBJ1-1, with TRBD1 as a possible D gene (5 bases). This CDR3 has 13 amino acids. Trimming stripped 6 bases from V and 6 bases from J, with 14 bases between. Germline V gives CDR1 LNHNV, CDR2 YYDKDF (reference sequence). CDR3 bases: TGTGCCACCAGGCGGGAGGGAGGGGCTGAAGCTTTCTTT. This gives the protein CATRREGGAEAFF.

This chain uses TRBV6-4 with TRBJ1-2, with unresolved D. The V and J ends lost 4 bases and 0 bases respectively, with 9 bases between them. Germline assignment: CDR1 MRHNA and CDR2 SNTAGT. This CDR3 contains 14 residues. The CDR3 DNA reads TGTGCCAGCAGTGCATACGGGTCTAACTATGGCTACACCTTC. Encoded protein: CASSAYGSNYGYTF.

The chain recombines TRBV19 with TRBJ1-6; 8 bases line up with TRBD1. After removal of 8 bases from V and 9 bases from J, the junction contained 12 bases not matched to a gene. The CDR3 totals 15 residues. Germline V lookup: CDR1 LNHDA, CDR2 SQIVND (reference sequence). The CDR3 region has the DNA TGTGCCAGTTCCAGGGGGCGGGCCGTAGGTTCACCCCTCCACTTT. This gives the protein CASSRGRAVGSPLHF.

The chain joins TRBV6-5 to TRBJ2-7; D remains unclear. There are 14 residues in the CDR3. V dropped 6 bases and J dropped 0 bases, with 12 bases sitting between them. In germline, CDR1 is MNHEY, CDR2 SVGAGI. The CDR3 DNA sequence: TGTGCCAGCAGCCCAGACTGGAGCTCCTACGAGCAGTACTTC. It yields the protein CASSPDWSSYEQYF.

This chain uses TRBV27 with TRBJ1-3; D gene ambiguous. The CDR3 consists of 16 residues. Germline values: CDR1 MNHEY, CDR2 SMNVEV (reference sequence). The V and J ends lost 2 bases and 0 bases respectively, with 11 bases between them. The CDR3 protein is CASSLHGLSSGNTIYF. The CDR3 DNA reads as TGTGCCAGCAGTTTACACGGACTAAGCTCTGGAAACACCATATATTTT.

This clone turned up a few times. This chain joins TRBV12-3 or TRBV12-4 and TRBJ1-5; D not certain. The CDR3 covers 12 residues. V was trimmed by 1 base and J by 9 bases, leaving 7 bases between them. The DNA of the CDR3 is TGTGCCAGCAGTTTAGACCTAATGCCCCAGCATTTT. Amino acid sequence: CASSLDLMPQHF.

Concerning this clone: This same CDR3 is encoded by further DNA sequences in the sample. The V gene is TRBV24-1, the J gene TRBJ1-1; TRBD1 is a possible D gene (5 bases). CDR1 KGHDR and CDR2 SFDVKD come from the germline V gene. The CDR3 extends over 13 amino acids. The V end was cut by 7 bases, the J end by 5 bases, with 13 bases between. The CDR3 loop is CATRERGGTEAFF. As DNA, the CDR3 is TGTGCCACCAGAGAAAGGGGTGGTACTGAAGCTTTCTTT.

The chain has TRBV18 and TRBJ1-1, with D possibly TRBD1 on 6 matching bases. Germline V CDR1 and CDR2: KGHSH, LQKENI. Trimming removed 4 bases at V and 5 bases at J, with 14 bases between. This CDR3 has 14 residues. CDR3 in amino acids: CASSLNRARTEAFF. CDR3 bases: TGTGCCAGCTCACTAAACAGGGCTAGAACTGAAGCTTTCTTT. Based on the CDR3 plus reference TRBV18 and TRBJ1-1, the full variable domain is NAGVMQNPRHLVRRRGQEARLRCSPMKGHSHVYWYRQLPEEGLKFMVYLQKENIIDESGMPKERFSAEFPKEGPSILRIQQVVRGDSAAYFCASSLNRARTEAFFGQGTRLTVV.

V is TRBV5-1 and J is TRBJ2-2; no definite D call. Germline CDR1 SGHRS, CDR2 YFSETQ. The CDR3 extends over 14 amino acids. V was cut by 0 bases and J by 6 bases, with 9 bases left in between. Written as DNA, the CDR3 is TGCGCCAGCAGCTTGGACGAGAAACCCGGGGAGCTGTTTTTT. Translating it yields CASSLDEKPGELFF.

V and J are TRBV5-4 and TRBJ1-6, with TRBD1 identical over 10 bases. The CDR3 contains 15 residues. Germline CDR1 is SGHNT and CDR2 is YYREEE (reference sequence). The ends lost 3 bases at V and 6 bases at J; junction bases unmatched: 3. The DNA of the CDR3 is TGTGCCAGCAGCTGGGACAGGGGAGGTAATTCACCCCTCCACTTT. Translating it yields CASSWDRGGNSPLHF.

This clone was recorded at least ten times. The V call is TRBV19, the J call TRBJ2-3; TRBD2 matches at 11 bases. This CDR3 is built from 16 residues. V gave up 5 bases and J gave up 2 bases; unmatched junction bases: 6. CDR1 and CDR2 from the germline V gene are LNHDA and SQIVND (reference sequence). The CDR3 region has the DNA TGTGCCAGTAGTCTCCTTAGCGGGGGGGCCACAGATACGCAGTATTTT. It translates to CASSLLSGGATDTQYF.

The chain carries TRBV7-2 and TRBJ1-6; 7 positions match TRBD1. The CDR3 runs to 18 residues. Trimming took 1 base from V and 4 from J; bases not matched to a gene: 10. Per the germline V gene, CDR1 is SGHTA and CDR2 is FQGNSA. This chain's CDR3 is CASSLGRNKGAYNSPLHF. The CDR3 DNA is TGTGCCAGCAGCTTAGGGAGGAATAAGGGGGCATATAATTCACCCCTCCACTTT. The complete variable domain, with remaining parts taken from reference TRBV7-2 and TRBJ1-6, reads GAGVSQSPSNKVTEKGKDVELRCDPISGHTALYWYRQSLGQGLEFLIYFQGNSAPDKSGLPSDRFSAERTGGSVSTLTIQRTQQEDSAVYLCASSLGRNKGAYNSPLHFGNGTRLTVT.

The V gene is TRBV28, the J gene TRBJ2-7; D gene uncertain. Trimming stripped 2 bases from V and 3 bases from J, with 5 bases between. The V gene's germline CDR1 is MDHEN and CDR2 SYDVKM. This CDR3 contains 12 residues. CDR3: CASSLVHYEQYF. The CDR3 nucleotides read TGTGCCAGCAGTTTAGTACACTACGAGCAGTACTTC.

This chain uses TRBV4-2 with TRBJ1-6; no clear D gene. Germline V gene sequence: CDR1 LGHNA, CDR2 YNFKEQ. This CDR3 has 13 amino acids. The V end lost 1 base, the J end lost 8 bases, and 6 bases lay between the germline ends. CDR3 bases: TGTGCCAGCAGCCAAGCTAGTTATTCACCCCTCCACTTT. Translation gives CASSQASYSPLHF.

The rearrangement joins TRBV5-4 to TRBJ1-1; D might be TRBD1 (6 bases). Germline CDR1 is SGHNT and CDR2 is YYREEE (reference sequence). The V and J ends lost 0 bases and 10 bases respectively, with 10 bases between them. The CDR3 has 12 residues. CDR3 in amino acids: CASSLAGGGAFF. For the CDR3, the DNA is TGTGCCAGCAGCTTGGCGGGAGGGGGAGCTTTCTTT.

The chain is built from TRBV7-9 and TRBJ2-7; weak D call: TRBD2 (6 bases). The CDR3 length is 15 residues. Trimming shortened V by 3 bases and J by 3 bases, and 15 bases separated the two germline ends. The V gene's germline CDR1 is SEHNR and CDR2 FQNEAQ (reference sequence). DNA of the CDR3: TGTGCCAGCAGCTTGGCGGGATCGGATATCTACGAGCAGTACTTC. Encoded protein: CASSLAGSDIYEQYF.

The gene calls are TRBV10-3 and TRBJ1-6; a possible D gene is TRBD1 (5 bases). V was trimmed by 0 bases and J by 4 bases, leaving 10 bases between them. The CDR3 runs 16 residues. Germline CDR1 reads ENHRY; CDR2 reads SYGVKD. The CDR3 sequence: CAISESGAVYNSPLHF. The CDR3 DNA follows: TGTGCCATCAGTGAGTCTGGGGCGGTTTATAATTCACCCCTCCACTTT.

V and J are TRBV5-6 and TRBJ2-7, with D maybe TRBD1 (6 bases). The CDR3 spans 14 residues. The V gene lost 8 bases and the J gene lost 1 base, with 16 bases spanning the gap. Germline CDR1 SGHDT, CDR2 YYEEEE. In DNA, the CDR3 is TGTGCCAGTCCAAAGACAGGTAGTTCCTACGAGCAGTACTTC. Translating it yields CASPKTGSSYEQYF.

This chain connects TRBV28 to TRBJ1-2; 7 bases map to TRBD1. The CDR3 has 16 residues. Per germline, CDR1 MDHEN and CDR2 SYDVKM. Trimming removed 5 bases from V and 7 bases from J; junction bases left unmatched: 16. In nucleotides, the CDR3 is TGTGCCAGCAGTCCACGACAGGGCCACTATTCTGTTGGCTACACCTTC. Translation gives CASSPRQGHYSVGYTF.

This clone has just a few counts. The V call is TRBV3-1 (or the pseudogene TRBV3-2), the J call TRBJ2-5; TRBD2 matches at 8 bases. This CDR3 has 16 residues. CDR1 and CDR2 (germline): LGHDT, YNNKEL (reference sequence). The J segment lost 2 bases and the V segment lost 3 bases, leaving 8 bases of the junction unmatched. The chain's CDR3 is CASSQFGRGEQETQYF. Written as DNA, the CDR3 is TGTGCCAGCAGCCAGTTCGGGCGGGGGGAGCAAGAGACCCAGTACTTC.

This clone has just one count. The rearrangement links TRBV5-1 to TRBJ2-6; D call uncertain. Trimming stripped 4 bases from V and 2 bases from J, with 13 bases between. The CDR3 sequence is 16 residues long. CDR1 is SGHRS and CDR2 is YFSETQ in the germline V gene. CDR3 bases: TGCGCCAGCAGCCCGGCGGTACTTGCTGGGGCCAACGTCCTGACTTTC. It is translated as CASSPAVLAGANVLTF.